These 25 T cell receptor beta chains came from one sample sequenced in a study of T cell repertoires in cytomegalovirus infection (dated by TCRdb to about 2019). Reads for this sample came from an Illumina HiSeq 1500. TCRdb trimmed public reads at Q25 via fastp, called clones via MiXCR and kept in-frame beta chains. Under each unique CDR3 protein, matching rows form one entry showing the most common genes and DNA. The sample includes some 400,000 distinct CDR3 sequences, with approximately 31% observed a single time. The top ten clonotypes cover roughly 13% of the sample. The sample comprised PBMCs. Source of these receptors: a human donor in good health (CMV status not recorded). Some clones in this sample may be carry-over from other donors' samples.

In the case of this clonotype: Because the CDR3 is missing its conserved closing phenylalanine or tryptophan, this is likely a read error. The chain employs TRBV7-2 and TRBJ2-1, with 10 bases matching TRBD2. The CDR3 covers 16 residues. Germline values: CDR1 SGHTA, CDR2 FQGNSA. Trimming took 8 bases from V and 4 from J; bases not matched to a gene: 11. The CDR3 DNA follows: TGTGCCAGCCGACCGGGACTAGCGAATACTTACAATGAGCAGTTCTTA. It specifies CASRPGLANTYNEQFL.

The chain uses TRBV2 and TRBJ2-2; 13 positions match TRBD2. Germline CDR1 reads SNHLY; CDR2 reads FYNNEI. This CDR3 contains 21 residues. V was pared by 4 bases and J by 4 bases, with 18 bases of the junction left unmatched. CDR3 region: CASSADHLARLAGGLTGELFF. The CDR3 bases are TGTGCCAGCAGTGCGGACCATTTGGCTCGACTAGCGGGGGGTCTCACCGGGGAGCTGTTTTTT. The full variable domain, in which reference TRBV2 and TRBJ2-2 provide the parts outside the CDR3, is EPEVTQTPSHQVTQMGQEVILRCVPISNHLYFYWYRQILGQKVEFLVSFYNNEISEKSEIFDDQFSVERPDGSNFTLKIRSTKLEDSAMYFCASSADHLARLAGGLTGELFFGEGSRLTVL.

The chain couples TRBV6-5 to TRBJ1-1, with unresolved D. From germline, CDR1 is MNHEY and CDR2 SVGAGI. The CDR3 has 14 amino acids. V was pared by 0 bases and J by 4 bases, with 9 bases between. CDR3 nucleotide sequence: TGTGCCAGCAGTTACTCGGGGAGGGCCACTGAAGCTTTCTTT. Amino acid sequence: CASSYSGRATEAFF.

This clonotype was counted a few times. The gene calls are TRBV12-3 or TRBV12-4 and TRBJ1-4; 9 nucleotides align to TRBD1. J lost 8 bases, V lost 7 bases, and 11 bases had no gene match. The CDR3 extends over 15 amino acids. The CDR3 sequence is CASILRWTGEEKLFF. As DNA, the CDR3 is TGTGCCAGCATCCTCCGGTGGACAGGGGAAGAAAAACTGTTTTTT.

The chain recombines TRBV19 with TRBJ1-5, with 9 bases identical to TRBD1. V was clipped by 9 bases and J by 5 bases; unmatched bases: 11. The CDR3 is 15 amino acids. The germline CDR1 and CDR2 sequences are LNHDA and SQIVND (reference sequence). The CDR3 DNA is TGTGCCAGCGCCGAGGGGACAGGGCTCTATCAGCCCCAGCATTTT. Translated, it gives CASAEGTGLYQPQHF.

The chain uses TRBV7-9 and TRBJ1-1; perhaps TRBD1 as D (6 bases). CDR3 length equals 12 residues. The germline V and J ends were trimmed by 5 bases and 11 bases, with 15 bases remaining between them. Per the germline V gene, CDR1 is SEHNR and CDR2 is FQNEAQ (reference sequence). CDR3 region: CASSTGQPDAFF. In DNA form, the CDR3 reads TGTGCCAGCAGCACGGGACAACCCGACGCTTTCTTT.

This clonotype has only a few counts. The rearrangement joins TRBV7-3 to TRBJ2-1; 7 bases match TRBD2. The CDR3 length is 16 residues. Germline trimming cut 2 bases from V and 2 bases from J; bases unmatched to any gene: 6. CDR1 and CDR2 (germline): SGHTA, FQGTGA. The CDR3 here is CASSLYGGGAYNEQFF. The CDR3, as DNA: TGTGCCAGCAGCTTATATGGCGGGGGAGCCTACAATGAGCAGTTCTTC.

The chain employs TRBV6-5 and TRBJ2-1; D gene uncertain. Trimming left V 6 bases short and J 6 bases short, with 18 bases between. CDR1 is MNHEY and CDR2 is SVGAGI in the germline V gene. This CDR3 has 15 amino acids. The CDR3 DNA reads as TGTGCCAGCAGGCCGAGGACGGGTGGTTCCAATGAGCAGTTCTTC. This translates into CASRPRTGGSNEQFF.

Ten or more counts support this clonotype. The J gene is TRBJ1-2, the V gene TRBV7-9; no firm D call. Looked up from germline, CDR1 is SEHNR and CDR2 is FQNEAQ (reference sequence). Trimming pared 5 bases from V and 4 bases from J, leaving 11 bases between. The CDR3 sequence is 13 residues long. The CDR3 DNA reads as TGTGCCAGCAGCCAAGGTGGGCTCTATGGCTACACCTTC. It translates to CASSQGGLYGYTF.

The rearrangement joins TRBV5-6 to TRBJ2-2, with 7 bases matching TRBD1. V shed 0 bases and J 2 bases; nucleotides not matched to a gene: 4. Germline values: CDR1 SGHDT, CDR2 YYEEEE. The CDR3 contains 16 residues. The CDR3 spells CASSLGGTENTGELFF. The DNA of the CDR3 is TGTGCCAGCAGCTTGGGGGGGACAGAAAACACCGGGGAGCTGTTTTTT.

This clonotype was observed a handful of times. V and J are TRBV11-2 and TRBJ1-1; no clear D. Germline CDR1 reads SGHAT; CDR2 reads FQNNGV. V lost 4 bases, J lost 1 base, and 7 bases lay in between. The CDR3 sequence is 13 residues long. The CDR3 DNA sequence: TGTGCCAGCAGCTCAGCACCGAACACTGAAGCTTTCTTT. It codes for CASSSAPNTEAFF.

The chain combines TRBV19 with TRBJ1-2, with D maybe TRBD1 (5 bases). This CDR3 is built from 12 residues. In germline, CDR1 is LNHDA, CDR2 SQIVND (reference sequence). V was trimmed by 7 bases and J by 10 bases, leaving 16 bases between them. CDR3 region: CASTKTGGFYTF. The DNA for the CDR3 is TGTGCCAGTACCAAGACCGGGGGTTTCTACACCTTC.

As concerns this clonotype: Sequence at one end of the junction differs from germline and may be a read error. V and J are TRBV20-1 and TRBJ1-5; TRBD1 agrees at 8 bases. The CDR3 contains 16 residues. CDR1 and CDR2 from the germline V gene are DFQATT and SNEGSKA (reference sequence). The CDR3 DNA follows: TGCAGTGCTAGAGACCAACCGGGACAGGTTCATCAGCCCCCGCATTTT. Translating gives CSARDQPGQVHQPPHF.

This clonotype has a handful of counts. The gene calls are TRBV6-6 and TRBJ1-4; 8 bases agree with TRBD1. The germline V gene has CDR1 MNHNY and CDR2 SVGAGI (reference sequence). This CDR3 region has 13 residues. With V trimmed by 5 bases and J by 7 bases, 3 bases remained unmatched. The CDR3 region is CASSGQGGEKLFF. In nucleotides, the CDR3 is TGTGCCAGCAGTGGACAGGGTGGTGAAAAACTGTTTTTT.

This clonotype was seen repeatedly, ten times or more. This chain connects TRBV7-6 to TRBJ1-6, with 10 bases aligning to TRBD1. V was clipped by 5 bases and J by 10 bases; unmatched bases: 8. The V gene's germline CDR1 is SGHVS and CDR2 FNYEAQ. The CDR3 is 15 amino acids. The CDR3 loop is CASSPAGTGESPLHF. The CDR3 DNA reads TGTGCCAGCAGCCCCGCCGGGACAGGGGAATCACCCCTCCACTTT.

This clonotype was seen a handful of times. This chain joins TRBV12-5 and TRBJ1-6; D may be TRBD1 (6 bases). V was shortened by 1 base and J by 3 bases, with 7 bases between the two germline ends. The germline gives CDR1 LGHNT, CDR2 FRNRAP. The CDR3 has 15 residues. The CDR3 region is CASGLGTDYNSPLHF. CDR3 nucleotide sequence: TGTGCTAGTGGTTTGGGGACAGACTATAATTCACCCCTCCACTTT.

This clonotype was detected ten times or more. V is TRBV7-2 and J is TRBJ2-5, with 11 nucleotides matching TRBD2. Per germline, CDR1 SGHTA and CDR2 FQGNSA. CDR3 length: 17 amino acids. V dropped 1 base and J dropped 1; count of bases not matched to a gene: 5. The CDR3 DNA sequence: TGTGCCAGCAGCTTAGGGCTAGCGGGGGGACCCCAAGAGACCCAGTACTTC. Its protein is CASSLGLAGGPQETQYF.

This clonotype was seen a few times. V gene TRBV2 combines with J gene TRBJ2-1; possible D gene TRBD2, 6 bases. V shed 2 bases and J shed 8 bases, with 16 bases lying between them. In germline, CDR1 is SNHLY, CDR2 FYNNEI. The CDR3 consists of 15 residues. This CDR3 is CASSEFKMGGHEQFF. In nucleotides, the CDR3 is TGTGCCAGCAGTGAATTTAAAATGGGGGGTCATGAGCAGTTCTTC.

The chain couples TRBV30 to TRBJ2-2; 7 bases fit TRBD1. The germline gives CDR1 GTSNPN, CDR2 SVGIG (reference sequence). The CDR3 consists of 16 residues. V was pared by 5 bases and J by 0 bases, with 9 bases of the junction left unmatched. Written as DNA, the CDR3 is TGTGCCTGGCAGGGGGTGTCCGGCGCGAACACCGGGGAGCTGTTTTTT. Translation gives CAWQGVSGANTGELFF.

This clonotype came up a few times. The chain joins TRBV5-5 to TRBJ1-5; 8 bases match TRBD1. With V trimmed by 3 bases and J by 0 bases, 2 bases remained unmatched. Germline lookup yields CDR1 SGHKS and CDR2 YYEKEE (reference sequence). The CDR3 covers 15 residues. This CDR3 is CASSSGTGSNQPQHF. CDR3 nucleotide sequence: TGTGCCAGCAGCTCCGGGACAGGTAGCAATCAGCCCCAGCATTTT.

The V and J genes are TRBV7-2 and TRBJ1-5; D may be TRBD1 (5 bases). The CDR3 sequence is 17 residues long. V lost 2 bases, J lost 0 bases, and 14 bases lay in between. Germline CDR1 and CDR2: SGHTA and FQGNSA. The CDR3 nucleotides read TGTGCCAGCAGCTTACATCCATGGGGCGTTAGCAATCAGCCCCAGCATTTT. Translation gives CASSLHPWGVSNQPQHF.

The chain uses TRBV5-1 and TRBJ1-1; possible D gene TRBD1, 6 bases. There are 14 residues in the CDR3. In germline, CDR1 is SGHRS, CDR2 YFSETQ. V shed 0 bases and J shed 6 bases, with 12 bases lying between them. The CDR3 here is CASSLGGGYSEAFF. The CDR3 nucleotides are TGCGCCAGCAGCTTGGGCGGGGGCTATTCTGAAGCTTTCTTT.

The chain uses TRBV3-1 and TRBJ2-7; D gene unclear. Germline CDR1 reads LGHDT; CDR2 reads YNNKEL (reference sequence). Trimming pared 0 bases from V and 1 base from J, leaving 10 bases between. This CDR3 comprises 15 residues. The DNA for the CDR3 is TGTGCCAGCAGCCAAGAAGGATCCCTTTCCTACGAGCAGTACTTC. Translated, it gives CASSQEGSLSYEQYF.

This clonotype was found many times. The rearrangement links TRBV7-2 to TRBJ2-7; D possibly corresponds to TRBD2 (6 bases). Trimming cost V 1 base and J 4 bases, with 14 bases left between them. The CDR3 extends over 15 amino acids. CDR1 SGHTA and CDR2 FQGNSA come from the germline V gene. CDR3 amino acids: CASSLGLGGTYEQYF. The CDR3 DNA reads TGTGCCAGCAGCTTAGGGTTGGGGGGAACTTACGAGCAGTACTTC.

As regards this clonotype: The conserved phenylalanine or tryptophan is not found at the CDR3 terminus, so this likely reflects a read error. The CDR3, as DNA: TGCAGTGCTGAGGACAGATCTTCCGTTGCAACTAATGAAAAACTGTTTCTT. Translating gives CSAEDRSSVATNEKLFL. V and J are TRBV20-1 and TRBJ1-4; TRBD1 might be the D (6 bases). Germline lookup yields CDR1 DFQATT and CDR2 SNEGSKA (reference sequence). This CDR3 has 17 residues. V lost 5 bases and J lost 0, with 19 bases in between.